A selection of T cell receptor beta chains follows, all from one sample in a study of beta chain features in type 1 diabetes. Data came from immunoSEQ multiplex PCR; TCRdb stores just in-frame clones and leaves some out. The table includes 450,000 or so clones, around 10% detected once. The sample comprised naive CD4+ T cells from blood. Source of these receptors: a woman younger than 30 in good health. CDR3s include the opening cysteine and the closing phenylalanine or tryptophan. The D gene is left open where the match is weak. Only part of the rows carry a size: once, few, many, or a class if the clone is expanded.

clone size: .
J gene: TRBJ1-6
V gene: TRBV9
D gene: .
CDR3 DNA: TGTGCCAGCAGCGTGGAGGGGAACTCACCCCTCCACTTT
CDR3 protein: CASSVEGNSPLHF

clone size: few
J gene: TRBJ2-5
V gene: TRBV7-2
D gene: .
CDR3 DNA: TGTGCCAGCAGCTTAGCGGGGCTCTCGTCAGAGACCCAGTACTTC
CDR3 protein: CASSLAGLSSETQYF

clone size: .
J gene: TRBJ1-2
V gene: TRBV2
D gene: .
CDR3 DNA: TGTGCCAGCAGTGATTTAGGACGGCGGGAGGGCTACACCTTC
CDR3 protein: CASSDLGRREGYTF

clone size: .
J gene: TRBJ2-6
V gene: TRBV6-5
D gene: .
CDR3 DNA: TGTGCCAGCAGTTACTCGGGCTCTGGGGCCAACGTCCTGACTTTC
CDR3 protein: CASSYSGSGANVLTF

clone size: .
J gene: TRBJ2-4
V gene: TRBV7-9
D gene: .
CDR3 DNA: TGTGCCAGCAGCGGACTTCTGGACATTCAGTACTTC
CDR3 protein: CASSGLLDIQYF

clone size: few
J gene: TRBJ2-1
V gene: TRBV7-9
D gene: .
CDR3 DNA: TGTGCCAGCAGCTTTCATGAGCAGTTCTTC
CDR3 protein: CASSFHEQFF

clone size: few
J gene: TRBJ1-3
V gene: TRBV29-1
D gene: .
CDR3 DNA: TGCAGCTTCCGTCAAACAGGCTCTGGAAACACCATATATTTT
CDR3 protein: CSFRQTGSGNTIYF

clone size: .
J gene: TRBJ2-1
V gene: TRBV5-1
D gene: .
CDR3 DNA: TGCGCCAGCAGTGCGGACAGCTCCTACAATGAGCAGTTCTTC
CDR3 protein: CASSADSSYNEQFF

clone size: .
J gene: TRBJ2-6
V gene: TRBV7-2
D gene: .
CDR3 DNA: TGTGCCAGCAGCGGGCGGCGGGTCCCTGGGGCCAACGTCCTGACTTTC
CDR3 protein: CASSGRRVPGANVLTF

clone size: few
J gene: TRBJ2-1
V gene: TRBV2
D gene: TRBD1
CDR3 DNA: TGTGCCAGCAGCGAGGGACAGGGGCCCTACAATGAGCAGTTCTTC
CDR3 protein: CASSEGQGPYNEQFF

clone size: few
J gene: TRBJ1-2
V gene: TRBV7-2
D gene: .
CDR3 DNA: TGTGCCAGCAGCTTCCCAGGAGCCTATGGCTACACCTTC
CDR3 protein: CASSFPGAYGYTF

clone size: .
J gene: TRBJ2-6
V gene: TRBV27
D gene: .
CDR3 DNA: TGTGCCAGCAGTTTAAGCGTGAGGGTGAATCAGAAAGGGGCCAACGTCCTGACTTTC
CDR3 protein: CASSLSVRVNQKGANVLTF

clone size: few
J gene: TRBJ2-3
V gene: TRBV5-1
D gene: TRBD2
CDR3 DNA: TGCGCCAGCAGCTTTCGAGGGGAGGGAGATACGCAGTATTTT
CDR3 protein: CASSFRGEGDTQYF

clone size: .
J gene: TRBJ1-5
V gene: TRBV27
D gene: TRBD1
CDR3 DNA: TGTGCCACCAGACAGGGTGGCAATCAGCCCCAGCATTTT
CDR3 protein: CATRQGGNQPQHF

clone size: few
J gene: TRBJ1-1
V gene: TRBV6-5
D gene: .
CDR3 DNA: TGTGCCAGCAGTTACGGGGACGCAATGAACACTGAAGCTTTCTTT
CDR3 protein: CASSYGDAMNTEAFF

clone size: .
J gene: TRBJ1-1
V gene: TRBV29-1
D gene: .
CDR3 DNA: TGCAGCGTAGAGGGACATTTGAACACTGAAGCTTTCTTT
CDR3 protein: CSVEGHLNTEAFF

clone size: few
J gene: TRBJ2-7
V gene: TRBV19
D gene: .
CDR3 DNA: TGTGCCAGTAGTACAGGGACTTTAAGATACGAGCAGTACTTC
CDR3 protein: CASSTGTLRYEQYF

clone size: .
J gene: TRBJ2-7
V gene: TRBV10-3
D gene: TRBD2
CDR3 DNA: TGTGCCATCAGTGAGTTACTAGCGGGAGCCTACGAGCAGTACTTC
CDR3 protein: CAISELLAGAYEQYF

clone size: few
J gene: TRBJ2-3
V gene: TRBV7-2
D gene: TRBD1
CDR3 DNA: TGTGCCAGCAGCAATAAAGGACAGGGGAAGATCACAGATACGCAGTATTTT
CDR3 protein: CASSNKGQGKITDTQYF

clone size: few
J gene: TRBJ1-2
V gene: TRBV7-2
D gene: .
CDR3 DNA: TGTGCCAGCAGCTCACCCCGGGGGCATGGCTACACCTTC
CDR3 protein: CASSSPRGHGYTF

clone size: .
J gene: TRBJ2-3
V gene: TRBV30
D gene: TRBD2
CDR3 DNA: TGTGCCTGGACGACTAGCGGGGTGGCCTCTAGCACAGATACGCAGTATTTT
CDR3 protein: CAWTTSGVASSTDTQYF

clone size: few
J gene: TRBJ1-1
V gene: TRBV4-1
D gene: TRBD1
CDR3 DNA: TGCGCCAGCAGCCGAGGACAGGGTGCTATGAACACTGAAGCTTTCTTT
CDR3 protein: CASSRGQGAMNTEAFF

clone size: .
J gene: TRBJ1-2
V gene: TRBV4-2
D gene: TRBD1
CDR3 DNA: TGTGCCAGCAGCCGGACAGGATGGGAAGAGAATGGCTACACCTTC
CDR3 protein: CASSRTGWEENGYTF

clone size: .
J gene: TRBJ2-3
V gene: TRBV11-2
D gene: TRBD2
CDR3 DNA: TGTGCCAGCAGCTTAGCCCTCAGACTAGCGGGTTTTCCTGATACGCAGTATTTT
CDR3 protein: CASSLALRLAGFPDTQYF

clone size: few
J gene: TRBJ2-2
V gene: TRBV9
D gene: .
CDR3 DNA: TGTGCCAGCAGCCCCCGTCCGGTACGGGACACCGGGGAGCTGTTTTTT
CDR3 protein: CASSPRPVRDTGELFF

clone size: few
J gene: TRBJ1-2
V gene: TRBV9
D gene: .
CDR3 DNA: TGTGCCAGCAGCGCCGGGGGACGTAATGACTACACCTTC
CDR3 protein: CASSAGGRNDYTF

clone size: .
J gene: TRBJ2-5
V gene: TRBV5-1
D gene: .
CDR3 DNA: TGCGCCAGCAGCTCACCGGGTCAAGAGACCCAGTACTTC
CDR3 protein: CASSSPGQETQYF

clone size: .
J gene: TRBJ2-7
V gene: TRBV7-2
D gene: .
CDR3 DNA: TGTGCCAGCAGCTTAGAGCAGGGCCTCGAGCAGTACTTC
CDR3 protein: CASSLEQGLEQYF

clone size: .
J gene: TRBJ2-1
V gene: TRBV6-1
D gene: TRBD1
CDR3 DNA: TGTGCCAGCACGCAACCCTCAGGGGGAAATGAGCAGTTCTTC
CDR3 protein: CASTQPSGGNEQFF

clone size: few
J gene: TRBJ2-7
V gene: TRBV7-2
D gene: .
CDR3 DNA: TGTGCCAGCAGGATCGTAGGGACTCCCTCCTACGAGCAGTACTTC
CDR3 protein: CASRIVGTPSYEQYF

clone size: .
J gene: TRBJ2-7
V gene: TRBV4-2
D gene: .
CDR3 DNA: TGTGCCAGCAGCCAAGGACCTTGGGGCACGATGGGATACGAGCAGTACTTC
CDR3 protein: CASSQGPWGTMGYEQYF

clone size: few
J gene: TRBJ2-1
V gene: TRBV5-1
D gene: .
CDR3 DNA: TGCGCCAGCAGGATAGTCTCAGGGGGGACCTACAATGAGCAGTTCTTC
CDR3 protein: CASRIVSGGTYNEQFF

clone size: few
J gene: TRBJ1-1
V gene: TRBV28
D gene: TRBD1
CDR3 DNA: TGTGCCAGCAGTTCGCTCGGACAGGGGTACACTGAAGCTTTCTTT
CDR3 protein: CASSSLGQGYTEAFF

clone size: .
J gene: TRBJ2-5
V gene: TRBV13
D gene: .
CDR3 DNA: TGTGCCAGCAGCTTAGGGGGCTCGGGACAAGAGACCCAGTACTTC
CDR3 protein: CASSLGGSGQETQYF

clone size: few
J gene: TRBJ2-5
V gene: TRBV19
D gene: TRBD1
CDR3 DNA: TGTGCCAGTAGGGGGACAGGGCGAAAAGAGACCCAGTACTTC
CDR3 protein: CASRGTGRKETQYF

clone size: .
J gene: TRBJ2-2
V gene: TRBV4-1
D gene: TRBD1
CDR3 DNA: TGCGCCAGCAGCCCGCGTCCCGGACAGGGAAACACCGGGGAGCTGTTTTTT
CDR3 protein: CASSPRPGQGNTGELFF

clone size: few
J gene: TRBJ2-5
V gene: TRBV6-1
D gene: .
CDR3 DNA: TGTGCCAGCAGTGGCAACAGAAAGACCCAGTACTTC
CDR3 protein: CASSGNRKTQYF

clone size: .
J gene: TRBJ1-2
V gene: TRBV20-1
D gene: .
CDR3 DNA: TGCAGTGCACGTGGACAGCGCTACACCTTC
CDR3 protein: CSARGQRYTF

clone size: few
J gene: TRBJ2-1
V gene: TRBV14
D gene: .
CDR3 DNA: TGTGCCAGCAGCCAAGTGACCGGGACAAACTACAATGAGCAGTTCTTC
CDR3 protein: CASSQVTGTNYNEQFF

clone size: many
J gene: TRBJ2-7
V gene: TRBV5-4
D gene: .
CDR3 DNA: TGTGCCAGCAGTTGGGACCTTACCTACGAGCAGTACTTC
CDR3 protein: CASSWDLTYEQYF